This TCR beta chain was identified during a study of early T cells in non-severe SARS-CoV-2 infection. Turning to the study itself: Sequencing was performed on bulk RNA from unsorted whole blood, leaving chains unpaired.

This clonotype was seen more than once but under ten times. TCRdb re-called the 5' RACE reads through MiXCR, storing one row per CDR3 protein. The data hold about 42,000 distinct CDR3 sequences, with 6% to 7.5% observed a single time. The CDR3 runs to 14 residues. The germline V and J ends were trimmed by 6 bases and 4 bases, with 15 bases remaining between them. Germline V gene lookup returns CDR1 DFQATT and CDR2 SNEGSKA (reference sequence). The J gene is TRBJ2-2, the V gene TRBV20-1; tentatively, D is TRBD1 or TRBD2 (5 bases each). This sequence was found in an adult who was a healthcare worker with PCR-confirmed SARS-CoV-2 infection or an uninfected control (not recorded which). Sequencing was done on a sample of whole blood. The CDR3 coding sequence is TGCAGTGCCTCATGGGGGATTGCCACCGGGGAGCTGTTTTTT. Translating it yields CSASWGIATGELFF.